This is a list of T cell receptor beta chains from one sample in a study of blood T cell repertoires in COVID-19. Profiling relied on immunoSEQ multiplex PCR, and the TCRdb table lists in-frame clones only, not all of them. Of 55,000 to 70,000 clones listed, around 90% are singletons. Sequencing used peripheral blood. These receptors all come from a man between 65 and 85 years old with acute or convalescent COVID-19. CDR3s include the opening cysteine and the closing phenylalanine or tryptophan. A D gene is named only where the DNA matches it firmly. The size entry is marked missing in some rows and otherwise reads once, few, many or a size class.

TGTGCCAGCAGCGTAGATCAGGGAAGGGAAAAACTGTTTTTT CASSVDQGREKLFF NA few TRBJ1-4 TRBV9
TGTGCCATCAGTGATGGACTAGCTTATTACGAGCAGTTCTTC CAISDGLAYYEQFF TRBD2 few TRBJ2-1 TRBV10-3
TGTGCCAGCAGCTTCGCACAGAATTATGGCTACACCTTC CASSFAQNYGYTF NA NA TRBJ1-2 TRBV7-9
TGTGCCAGCAGCCACATGGGCCCCCCGGAGACCCAGTACTTC CASSHMGPPETQYF NA NA TRBJ2-5 TRBV14
TGTGCCAGCAGTGGGGACAGGTTGGACTTC CASSGDRLDF TRBD1 NA TRBJ2-4 TRBV28
TGTGCCAGCAGCTTCTTTGACAGGGACACCGGGGAGCTGTTTTTT CASSFFDRDTGELFF TRBD1 once TRBJ2-2 TRBV5-6
TGTGCCAGCAGCGAAGCAACAGGGGCTGGCAATCAGCCCCAGCATTTT CASSEATGAGNQPQHF TRBD1 once TRBJ1-5 TRBV5-6
TGTGCCAGTAGTATGTGGACAGGGATCAATCAGCCCCAGCATTTT CASSMWTGINQPQHF TRBD1 NA TRBJ1-5 TRBV19
TGTGCCAGCAGTGAATCAGTGAACACTGAAGCTTTCTTT CASSESVNTEAFF NA NA TRBJ1-1 TRBV6-1
TGTGCCAGCAGTATCACAGGGAGCTATGGCTACACCTTC CASSITGSYGYTF NA NA TRBJ1-2 TRBV6-5
TGTGCCAGCCTTCCGCCCAGTGGTACGCAGTATTTT CASLPPSGTQYF NA NA TRBJ2-3 TRBV28
TGTGCCAGCAAGGGGACAGAACGGGAAAAACTGTTTTTT CASKGTEREKLFF TRBD1 NA TRBJ1-4 TRBV28
TGTGCCAGCAGGAGGATTACCTATAATTCACCCCTCCACTTT CASRRITYNSPLHF NA NA TRBJ1-6 TRBV27
TGTGCCAGTAGTAATAGCGGGGGGGCCCATGAGCAGTTCTTC CASSNSGGAHEQFF TRBD2 NA TRBJ2-1 TRBV19
TGTGCCAGCAGCAATGGCCCGTCAGATACGCAGTATTTT CASSNGPSDTQYF NA NA TRBJ2-3 TRBV11-2
TGCGCCAGCAGTGGGGACTTAGGGGCCAAAAACATTCAGTACTTC CASSGDLGAKNIQYF NA NA TRBJ2-4 TRBV5-1
TGTGCCAGCGGTAGCTCTGGGGCCAACGTCCTGACTTTC CASGSSGANVLTF NA NA TRBJ2-6 TRBV6-5
TGTGCCAGCAGCTTTCCGCCGGGACAGGGTTCGGATGAGCAGTTCTTC CASSFPPGQGSDEQFF TRBD1 NA TRBJ2-1 TRBV5-4
TGTGCCAGCACCCTCGGAGGGATAGGGGATACGCAGTATTTT CASTLGGIGDTQYF NA NA TRBJ2-3 TRBV28
TGTGCCAGCAGTGAAGCTCACGGACAGGGGGCGCGTTATCAGCCCCAGCATTTT CASSEAHGQGARYQPQHF TRBD1 NA TRBJ1-5 TRBV6-1
TGTGCCAGCAGCTTGGCAGGCGGGAGCTCTTTCCGTCCCGGGGAGCTGTTTTTT CASSLAGGSSFRPGELFF TRBD2 once TRBJ2-2 TRBV5-4
TGTGCCTGGGGACCGGGGGGAGGCAAGACTTTTACAGGCTACACCTTC CAWGPGGGKTFTGYTF NA NA TRBJ1-2 TRBV30
TGTGCCACCAGTGAGTACAGGGGTGAGCAGTTCTTC CATSEYRGEQFF TRBD1 NA TRBJ2-1 TRBV24-1
TGTGCCAGCAGTTTTGGGACAGGTTCAGAGACCCAGTACTTC CASSFGTGSETQYF TRBD1 NA TRBJ2-5 TRBV27
TGTGCCAGCAGATCAGGGACTAATGAAAAACTGTTTTTT CASRSGTNEKLFF NA few TRBJ1-4 TRBV2
TGTGCCAGCTCACCTTATCGGACTAGCGGGGGGGCTAAAACTAACAATGAGCAGTTCTTC CASSPYRTSGGAKTNNEQFF TRBD2 NA TRBJ2-1 TRBV18
TGCGCCAGCAGCGGCGGAGGGTACAATGAGCAGTTCTTC CASSGGGYNEQFF NA once TRBJ2-1 TRBV5-1
TGTGCCTATTCTCTCGGGGGTTGGGGTGAAAAACTGTTTTTT CAYSLGGWGEKLFF NA NA TRBJ1-4 TRBV30
TGTGCCACGTCGATGACAGCCCTGAACACTGAAGCTTTCTTT CATSMTALNTEAFF NA NA TRBJ1-1 TRBV2
TGTGCCAGCAGCTTAGCACCTAGCGGGAGATCAGATACGCAGTATTTT CASSLAPSGRSDTQYF TRBD2 once TRBJ2-3 TRBV7-6
TGTGCCAGCAGCTTAGTTGTTGGCGGGAGGGTAGCCAAAAACATTCAGTACTTC CASSLVVGGRVAKNIQYF TRBD2 NA TRBJ2-4 TRBV11-2
TGTGCCAGAAGCCTGCTAATGCGGGACCATCACTTAAACAATGAGCAGTTCTTC CARSLLMRDHHLNNEQFF NA NA TRBJ2-1 TRBV5-3
TGTGCCAGTAGGCTTACAGGGGGCCGCACAGATACGCAGTATTTT CASRLTGGRTDTQYF TRBD1 NA TRBJ2-3 TRBV19
TGTGCCAGCAGCTTGATGACAGGGGGGTTCTATGAGCAGTTCTTC CASSLMTGGFYEQFF TRBD1 NA TRBJ2-1 TRBV11-1
TGCGCCAGCAGCCCGACAGGGTACTATGGCTACACCTTC CASSPTGYYGYTF TRBD1 once TRBJ1-2 TRBV5-1
TGTGCCAGTAGTACCGTCCGGGGGAACATTCAGTACTTC CASSTVRGNIQYF NA NA TRBJ2-4 TRBV19
TGTGCCAGTATCCCGGACAGGAGCTCCTACAATGAGCAGTTCTTC CASIPDRSSYNEQFF TRBD1 NA TRBJ2-1 TRBV19
TGTGCCAGCAGCCCGCACCTAAACACTGAAGCTTTCTTT CASSPHLNTEAFF NA NA TRBJ1-1 TRBV11-2
TGTGCTAGTGTCCCCGACAGGGGGCTTCAGCCGGGCAGCGAGCAGTACTTC CASVPDRGLQPGSEQYF TRBD1 NA TRBJ2-7 TRBV12-5
TGTGCCAGCAGTCCTAGCGGGCCTGGCGATGAGCAGTTCTTC CASSPSGPGDEQFF TRBD2 NA TRBJ2-1 TRBV7-9
TGTGCCAGCAGCATCCAGGGTTTCCAAGAGACCCAGTACTTC CASSIQGFQETQYF NA few TRBJ2-5 TRBV21-1
TGTGCCATCAGGGGGAGGGGTGGCACTGAAGCTTTCTTT CAIRGRGGTEAFF NA NA TRBJ1-1 TRBV10-3
TGTGCCAGCAGTCCCGGGACTAGCGGGAGGGTGATCGGGGAGCTGTTTTTT CASSPGTSGRVIGELFF TRBD2 few TRBJ2-2 TRBV27
TGTGCCAGCAGCCCGACAGGAGCAACTAATGAAAAACTGTTTTTT CASSPTGATNEKLFF NA NA TRBJ1-4 TRBV7-3
TGCAGCGAGACTAGCATAGTGTCAGATACGCAGTATTTT CSETSIVSDTQYF TRBD2 NA TRBJ2-3 TRBV29-1
TGTGCCAGCAGTTACATAGCGGGAGGGTACAATGAGCAGTTCTTC CASSYIAGGYNEQFF TRBD2 NA TRBJ2-1 TRBV6-5
TGTGCCAGCACCGGGGGTGGGTACGAGCAGTACTTC CASTGGGYEQYF NA NA TRBJ2-7 TRBV3-1/TRBV3-2
TGTGCCAGCAGCGTAGGGACAGGGGGCGCCGGCACAGATACGCAGTATTTT CASSVGTGGAGTDTQYF TRBD1 NA TRBJ2-3 TRBV9
TGTGCCAGCAGCTTGGATGGGACTCCTTTCTACGAGCAGTACTTC CASSLDGTPFYEQYF NA NA TRBJ2-7 TRBV5-4
TGTGCCAGCAGCCAGACAGGGTTCAACTATGGCTACACCTTC CASSQTGFNYGYTF TRBD1 NA TRBJ1-2 TRBV3-1/TRBV3-2
TGTGCCAGCAACCCCTGGACAGCCTCCTACGAGCAGTACTTC CASNPWTASYEQYF NA NA TRBJ2-7 TRBV28
TGCAGCGGCAGACAGGGGGCGAGAGGGGAGACCCAGTACTTC CSGRQGARGETQYF TRBD1 NA TRBJ2-5 TRBV29-1
TGTGCCAGCAGCTTTCCGGGACTAGCGAGCACAGATACGCAGTATTTT CASSFPGLASTDTQYF TRBD2 NA TRBJ2-3 TRBV11-1
TGTGCTAGTGGTCCGGGACAGGGGGCCCAGTACTTC CASGPGQGAQYF TRBD1 NA TRBJ2-5 TRBV12-5
TGCAGCGTTTGGGGGGTTTGGCAGAATGAAGCTTTCTTT CSVWGVWQNEAFF NA few TRBJ1-1 TRBV29-1
TGTGCCAGCAGCCTTGGGGCCAGGGAGGGTGAAAAACTGTTTTTT CASSLGAREGEKLFF NA once TRBJ1-4 TRBV7-9
TGCGCCAGCAGCTCAGGACAGGGTATCAACACTGAAGCTTTCTTT CASSSGQGINTEAFF TRBD1 NA TRBJ1-1 TRBV5-1
TGTGCCAGCAGCCAAGTCCCGACTTTGAGCTCCTACGAGCAGTACTTC CASSQVPTLSSYEQYF NA NA TRBJ2-7 TRBV3-1/TRBV3-2
TGTGCCAGTAGTACCCGACTAGCGGGGGGTTTTTTCAGGTCTTACAATGAGCAGTTCTTC CASSTRLAGGFFRSYNEQFF TRBD2 NA TRBJ2-1 TRBV19
TGCAGTGCTGGCGGGACGTATGAGCAGTTCTTC CSAGGTYEQFF NA NA TRBJ2-1 TRBV20-1